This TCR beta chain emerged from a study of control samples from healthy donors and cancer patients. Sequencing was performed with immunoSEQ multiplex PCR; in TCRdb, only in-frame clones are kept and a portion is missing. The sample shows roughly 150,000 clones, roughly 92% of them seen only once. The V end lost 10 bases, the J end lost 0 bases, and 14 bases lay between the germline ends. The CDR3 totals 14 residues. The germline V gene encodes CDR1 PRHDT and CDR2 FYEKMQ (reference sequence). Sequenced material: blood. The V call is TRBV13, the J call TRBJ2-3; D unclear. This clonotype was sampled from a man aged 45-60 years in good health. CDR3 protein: CATSRGASTDTQYF. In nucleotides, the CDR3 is TGTGCCACCTCGAGAGGCGCAAGCACAGATACGCAGTATTTT. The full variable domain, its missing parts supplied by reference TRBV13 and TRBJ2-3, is AAGVIQSPRHLIKEKRETATLKCYPIPRHDTVYWYQQGPGQDPQFLISFYEKMQSDKGSIPDRFSAQQFSDYHSELNMSSLELGDSALYFCATSRGASTDTQYFGPGTRLTVL.